This entry describes one TCR beta chain. Its antigen is not identified. Method: immunoSEQ multiplex PCR; TCRdb's copy keeps in-frame clones and lacks some. The sample carries 85,000 to 120,000 clones, approximately 89% recorded once. During the collection period, no donor immune events like infections were recorded. This sample was taken from a study of identifying expanded T cells in peripheral blood. The CDR3 extends over 13 amino acids. The junction had 4 bases not matched to a gene; V was cut back by 10 bases and J by 1 base. Germline values: CDR1 LNHDA, CDR2 SQIVND (reference sequence). Findings and caveats of the study: Clone count variance between approximately two-week samples rose with total template count. Differentially abundant clones: 0.95 to 1.5 between replicates, approximately 15 at two to three weeks, less than 20 at four.

The TCR originated in a person between 18 and 75 years old in good health. The genes are TRBV19 and TRBJ1-2, with 9 nucleotides matching TRBD1. The sequenced sample was blood. CDR3 coding DNA: TGTGCCACCCGGGACAGGGTTAACTATGGCTACACCTTC. Translated, it gives CATRDRVNYGYTF.